Sequencing of this T cell receptor (beta chain) was carried out in a study of molecular identifiers for immune sequencing clone quantification. About this clonotype itself: At one boundary the junction diverges from the germline segment, which might be a read error.

One entry per CDR3 protein, called by TCRdb with MiXCR from the PCR reads. The sample lists approximately 93,000 distinct CDR3 sequences; about 23% were seen once. CDR1 is DFQATT and CDR2 is SNEGSKA in the germline V gene (reference sequence). The CDR3 has 15 amino acids. The source is a human donor in good health. Some libraries in this study had Jurkat cell RNA spiked in. The source material was naive CD8+ T cells from blood, with Jurkat cell RNA spiked in. Stated subset: FACS-sorted CD8+CD4-CCR7+CD45RA+ naive T cells. The chain combines TRBV20-1 with TRBJ1-1; D unclear. The CDR3 DNA is TGCAGTGCTAGTGATCTGGAGGGTTTGAACACTGAAGCTTTCTTC. This gives the protein CSASDLEGLNTEAFF.